This TCR beta chain came from a study of T cell repertoires in cytomegalovirus infection. TCRdb reprocessed the reads with MiXCR, giving one entry per CDR3 protein. The sample yields more than 500,000 distinct CDR3 sequences, 16% seen once. This CDR3 has 14 amino acids. Germline-derived CDR1 and CDR2 are KGHSH and LQKENI. Trimming took 1 base from V and 5 from J, leaving 11 bases between them. Sequenced input: CD8+ T cells from PBMCs. The V call is TRBV18, the J call TRBJ1-1, with a possible D match to TRBD1 (6 bases). This receptor was obtained from a human donor in good health (CMV status not recorded). Some clones in this sample may be carry-over from other donors' samples. In DNA form, the CDR3 reads TGTGCCAGCTCACCACAAGGGGGGCAGACTGAAGCTTTCTTT. Its translation: CASSPQGGQTEAFF.